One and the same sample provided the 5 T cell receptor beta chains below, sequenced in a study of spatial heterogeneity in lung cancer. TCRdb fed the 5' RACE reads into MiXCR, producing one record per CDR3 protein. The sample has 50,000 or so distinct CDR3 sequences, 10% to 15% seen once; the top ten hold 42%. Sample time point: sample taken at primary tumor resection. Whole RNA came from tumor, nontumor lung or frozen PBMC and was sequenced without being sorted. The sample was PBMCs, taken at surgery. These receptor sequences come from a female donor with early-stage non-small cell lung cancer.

The DNA of the CDR3 is TGTGCCAGCAGCTTAGTTAGGACGAACACCGGGGAGCTGTTTTTT. Translating gives CASSLVRTNTGELFF. The V and J genes are TRBV7-2 and TRBJ2-2, with D hard to call. Germline-derived CDR1 and CDR2 are SGHTA and FQGNSA. The CDR3 loop spans 15 amino acids. V was shortened by 1 base and J by 0 bases, with 6 bases between the two germline ends.

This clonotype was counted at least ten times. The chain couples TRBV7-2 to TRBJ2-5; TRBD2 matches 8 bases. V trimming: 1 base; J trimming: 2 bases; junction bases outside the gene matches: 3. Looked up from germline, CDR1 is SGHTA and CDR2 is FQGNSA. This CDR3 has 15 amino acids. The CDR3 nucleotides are TGTGCCAGCAGCTTAGGACGGGGGGGGCAAGAGACCCAGTACTTC. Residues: CASSLGRGGQETQYF.

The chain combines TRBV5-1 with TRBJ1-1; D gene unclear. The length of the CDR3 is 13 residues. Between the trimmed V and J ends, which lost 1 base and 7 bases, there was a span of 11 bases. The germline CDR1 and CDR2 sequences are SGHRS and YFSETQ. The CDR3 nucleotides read TGCGCCAGCAGCTTGTCCGGGCTCGGTGAAGCTTTCTTT. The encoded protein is CASSLSGLGEAFF.

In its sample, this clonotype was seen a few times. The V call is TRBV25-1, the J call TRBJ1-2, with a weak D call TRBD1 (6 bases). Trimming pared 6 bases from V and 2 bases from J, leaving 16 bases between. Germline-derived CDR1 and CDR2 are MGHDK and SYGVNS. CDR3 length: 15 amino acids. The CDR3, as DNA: TGTGCCAGCAGCCAAGGGGGTAGGGCCAACTATGGCTACACCTTC. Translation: CASSQGGRANYGYTF.

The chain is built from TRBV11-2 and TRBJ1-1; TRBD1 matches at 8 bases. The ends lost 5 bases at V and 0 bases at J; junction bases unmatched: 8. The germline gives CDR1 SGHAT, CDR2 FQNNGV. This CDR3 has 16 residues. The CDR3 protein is CASSPRTGQMNTEAFF. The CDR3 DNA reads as TGTGCCAGCAGCCCACGGACAGGGCAGATGAACACTGAAGCTTTCTTT.